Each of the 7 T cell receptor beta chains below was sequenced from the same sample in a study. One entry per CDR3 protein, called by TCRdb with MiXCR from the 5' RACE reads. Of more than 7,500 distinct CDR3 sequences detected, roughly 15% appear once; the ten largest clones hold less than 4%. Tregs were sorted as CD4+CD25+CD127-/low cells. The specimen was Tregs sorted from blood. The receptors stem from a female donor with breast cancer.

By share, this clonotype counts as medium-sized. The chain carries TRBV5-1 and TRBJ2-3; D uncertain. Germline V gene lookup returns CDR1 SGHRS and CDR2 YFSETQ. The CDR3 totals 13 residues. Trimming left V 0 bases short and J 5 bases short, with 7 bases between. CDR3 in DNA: TGCGCCAGCAGCTTGGCATCCAAAGATACGCAGTATTTT. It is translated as CASSLASKDTQYF. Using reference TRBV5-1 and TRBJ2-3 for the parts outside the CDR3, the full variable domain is KAGVTQTPRYLIKTRGQQVTLSCSPISGHRSVSWYQQTPGQGLQFLFEYFSETQRNKGNFPGRFSGRQFSNSRSEMNVSTLELGDSALYLCASSLASKDTQYFGPGTRLTVL.

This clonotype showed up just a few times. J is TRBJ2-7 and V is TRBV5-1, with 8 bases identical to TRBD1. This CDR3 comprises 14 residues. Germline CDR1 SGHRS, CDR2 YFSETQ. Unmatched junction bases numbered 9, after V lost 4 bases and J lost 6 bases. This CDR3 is CASSPRGPIVEQYF. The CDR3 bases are TGCGCCAGCAGCCCCAGGGGGCCGATTGTCGAGCAGTACTTC.

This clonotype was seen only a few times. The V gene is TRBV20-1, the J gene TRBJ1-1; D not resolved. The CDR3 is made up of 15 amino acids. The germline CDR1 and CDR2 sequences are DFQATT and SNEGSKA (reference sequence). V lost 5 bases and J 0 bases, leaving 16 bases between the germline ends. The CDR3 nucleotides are TGCAGTGCTCGGGGAGGAGATTCCATGAACACTGAAGCTTTCTTT. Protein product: CSARGGDSMNTEAFF.

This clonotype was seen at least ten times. The CDR3 sequence is CASSQLIRSYEQYF. As DNA, the CDR3 is TGTGCCAGCAGCCAATTAATCCGTTCCTACGAGCAGTACTTC. The chain carries TRBV3-1 and TRBJ2-7; no clear D. With 2 bases removed from V and 1 base from J, the gap between germline ends came to 9 bases. CDR3 size: 14 residues. The germline gives CDR1 LGHDT, CDR2 YNNKEL (reference sequence).

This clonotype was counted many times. CDR3 loop: CASSSIWTLERDTQYF. CDR3 coding DNA: TGTGCCAGCAGCTCGATATGGACCCTAGAACGAGATACGCAGTATTTT. J is TRBJ2-3 and V is TRBV7-9, with D hard to call. Germline V CDR1 and CDR2: SEHNR, FQNEAQ (reference sequence). The CDR3 contains 16 residues. The V gene lost 4 bases and the J gene lost 5 bases, with 19 bases spanning the gap. Looking up the rest from reference TRBV7-9 and TRBJ2-3 gives the full variable domain: DTGVSQNPRHKITKRGQNVTFRCDPISEHNRLYWYRQTLGQGPEFLTYFQNEAQLEKSRLLSDRFSAERPKGSFSTLEIQRTEQGDSAMYLCASSSIWTLERDTQYFGPGTRLTVL.

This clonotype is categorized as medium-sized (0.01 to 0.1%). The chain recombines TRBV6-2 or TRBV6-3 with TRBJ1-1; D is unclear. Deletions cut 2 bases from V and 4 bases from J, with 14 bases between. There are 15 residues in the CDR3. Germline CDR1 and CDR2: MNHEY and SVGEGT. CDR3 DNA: TGTGCCAGCAGTTACCCAGCCTCCGTCGGCACTGAAGCTTTCTTT. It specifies CASSYPASVGTEAFF.

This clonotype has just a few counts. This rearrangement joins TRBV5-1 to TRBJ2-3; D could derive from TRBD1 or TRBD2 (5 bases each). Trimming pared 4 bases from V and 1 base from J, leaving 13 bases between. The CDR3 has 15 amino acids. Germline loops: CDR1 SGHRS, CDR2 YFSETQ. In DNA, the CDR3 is TGCGCCAGCAGCCCCGGGACCCTTGGCACAGATACGCAGTATTTT. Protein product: CASSPGTLGTDTQYF.